This T cell receptor beta chain was sequenced in a study of early stage breast cancer tumors. As for the study in general: Most invasive tumors, about 80% of the 16, were ER+/PR+/HER2-. Roughly 9.6-fold was the mean read coverage per sample. Points from the study as a whole: In most of the 16 patients, blood comparison separated tumor from normal breast. Tumors had roughly 2.3-fold higher T cell density and higher clonality than adjacent normal breast tissue.

Some clones are missing from TCRdb's copy, which holds only in-frame ones; the method was immunoSEQ multiplex PCR. The table has approximately 54,000 clones, over 75% seen once. Comment on this clone: As yet, its antigen is unknown.

The V gene lost 4 bases and the J gene lost 2 bases, with 18 bases spanning the gap. Looked up from germline, CDR1 is SQVTM and CDR2 is ANQGSEA. CDR3 length: 16 amino acids. The receptor comes from a person aged 35-55 years with breast cancer. Sequencing was done on a sample of blood. The V gene is TRBV29-1, the J gene TRBJ2-1; tentatively, D is TRBD1 or TRBD2 (5 bases each). Here the CDR3 DNA reads TGCAGCGTTGTTTTAGGGCGGAGAGGGGCCTACAATGAGCAGTTCTTC. It specifies CSVVLGRRGAYNEQFF.